The 17 T cell receptor beta chains in this list originate from one sample, sequenced in a study of cytomegalovirus exposure and HLA in healthy donors. Primers: 60 Vbeta forward and 13 Jbeta reverse. This table comes from immunoSEQ multiplex PCR, and its TCRdb copy is limited to in-frame clones, with some not included. The sample shows 110,000 to 150,000 clones, 80% to 90% of them seen only once. The material sequenced was PBMCs. The receptors derive from a boy aged 2 to 10 in good health and CMV-seronegative.

The chain is built from TRBV18 and TRBJ1-5, with TRBD1 as a possible D gene (5 bases). V lost 3 bases, J lost 0 bases, and 15 bases lay in between. CDR1 is KGHSH and CDR2 is LQKENI in the germline V gene. The CDR3 runs to 17 residues. This chain's CDR3 is CASSPVMRGVSNQPQHF. CDR3 nucleotides: TGTGCCAGCTCACCGGTGATGCGGGGCGTTAGCAATCAGCCCCAGCATTTT.

V is TRBV18 and J is TRBJ2-5; D is perhaps TRBD1 (6 bases). The CDR3 has 16 amino acids. V gave up 1 base and J gave up 0 bases, with 12 bases separating them. Germline-derived CDR1 and CDR2 are KGHSH and LQKENI. The CDR3 DNA reads as TGTGCCAGCTCACCACTATACAGGGCAGACCAAGAGACCCAGTACTTC. Amino acids: CASSPLYRADQETQYF.

The CDR3 nucleotides are TGTGCCAGCAGTGGACAGCCCTCTGGAAACACCATATATTTT. Its protein is CASSGQPSGNTIYF. The chain couples TRBV6-5 to TRBJ1-3; a possible D gene is TRBD1 (6 bases). This CDR3 is built from 14 residues. V lost 5 bases and J lost 0, with 8 bases in between. From germline, CDR1 is MNHEY and CDR2 SVGAGI.

The V and J genes are TRBV29-1 and TRBJ1-4; tentatively, D is TRBD1 (6 bases). This CDR3 has 13 amino acids. CDR1 and CDR2 from the germline V gene are SQVTM and ANQGSEA. V lost 5 bases to trimming and J lost 2 bases, with 9 bases between them. The CDR3 here is CSVLGGTNEKLFF. The CDR3 nucleotides are TGCAGCGTTCTAGGGGGTACTAATGAAAAACTGTTTTTT.

The chain uses TRBV4-1 and TRBJ1-4; the D is unclear. CDR3 length equals 14 residues. Germline values: CDR1 MGHRA, CDR2 YSYEKL. V gave up 2 bases and J gave up 5 bases, with 9 bases separating them. CDR3 in DNA: TGCGCCAGCAGCCAATCGGTCCTGAATGAAAAACTGTTTTTT. Translated, it gives CASSQSVLNEKLFF.

This clone was detected a few times. The chain is built from TRBV4-2 and TRBJ2-2; 8 bases match TRBD2. The CDR3 spans 17 residues. Germline assignment: CDR1 LGHNA and CDR2 YNFKEQ. Trimming at V came to 0 bases and at J to 6 bases, leaving 9 bases not matched to a gene. The CDR3 protein is CASSQEGTRRDPGELFF. The CDR3 DNA reads as TGTGCCAGCAGCCAAGAGGGGACTAGGCGTGACCCCGGGGAGCTGTTTTTT.

This clone turned up a few times. The chain recombines TRBV7-9 with TRBJ1-1, with D hard to call. The CDR3 has 16 amino acids. Germline lookup yields CDR1 SEHNR and CDR2 FQNEAQ (reference sequence). V dropped 5 bases and J dropped 0 bases, with 16 bases sitting between them. CDR3: CASSPREKTLNTEAFF. The CDR3 DNA is TGTGCCAGCAGCCCCCGCGAGAAGACACTGAACACTGAAGCTTTCTTT.

This clone was seen once. This chain connects TRBV7-8 to TRBJ2-5; D is undetermined. The DNA end is a closer match to TRBJ2-7, so the J assignment may be wrong. Germline CDR1 and CDR2: SGHVS and FQNEAQ. The length of the CDR3 is 12 residues. CDR3 sequence: CASSSNFYEQYF. The DNA for the CDR3 is TGTGCCAGCAGCTCGAACTTTTACGAGCAGTACTTC.

This chain connects TRBV5-6 to TRBJ2-5, with 10 bases lining up with TRBD1. The tail of the sequence fits TRBJ2-7 better, so the J call may be wrong. CDR1 and CDR2 from the germline V gene are SGHDT and YYEEEE. The CDR3 runs to 15 residues. CDR3 coding DNA: TGTGCCAGCAGCTTGGCCGGGACAGGGGACCACGAGCAGTACTTC. This sequence encodes CASSLAGTGDHEQYF.

V and J are TRBV5-1 and TRBJ2-3; TRBD1 aligns across 9 bases. This CDR3 comprises 15 residues. The germline V gene encodes CDR1 SGHRS and CDR2 YFSETQ. V dropped 2 bases and J dropped 5; count of bases not matched to a gene: 6. This CDR3 is CASSFGDRVEDTQYF. Written as DNA, the CDR3 is TGCGCCAGCAGCTTTGGGGACAGGGTGGAAGATACGCAGTATTTT.

The chain is built from TRBV6-1 and TRBJ1-3; D perhaps matches TRBD1 (6 bases). V lost 2 bases and J lost 0, with 11 bases in between. This CDR3 is built from 16 residues. Germline assignment: CDR1 MNHNS and CDR2 SASEGT. CDR3 coding DNA: TGTGCCAGCAGTGAATTGGGGGCCGGCTCTGGAAACACCATATATTTT. It codes for CASSELGAGSGNTIYF.

The genes are TRBV6-1 and TRBJ1-2; 8 nucleotides match TRBD1. The germline gives CDR1 MNHNS, CDR2 SASEGT. The length of the CDR3 is 13 residues. V was clipped by 4 bases and J by 6 bases; unmatched bases: 4. The CDR3 loop is CASSGQGADGYTF. The DNA of the CDR3 is TGTGCCAGCAGTGGCCAGGGGGCGGATGGCTACACCTTC.

The gene calls are TRBV11-2 and TRBJ1-2, with a possible D match to TRBD1 (5 bases). The germline V gene encodes CDR1 SGHAT and CDR2 FQNNGV. The CDR3 consists of 15 residues. V was shortened by 2 bases and J by 2 bases, with 12 bases between the two germline ends. The CDR3 DNA is TGTGCCAGCAGCTTATCCCCAGGGCGGAACTATGGCTACACCTTC. This gives the protein CASSLSPGRNYGYTF.

The chain joins TRBV25-1 to TRBJ2-7, with D tentatively TRBD1 (5 bases). Germline CDR1 reads MGHDK; CDR2 reads SYGVNS. V shed 2 bases and J shed 1 base, with 9 bases lying between them. There are 14 residues in the CDR3. The CDR3 coding sequence is TGTGCCAGCAGTGAACAGGGCCTGTCCTACGAGCAGTACTTC. It codes for CASSEQGLSYEQYF.

The chain is built from TRBV4-3 and TRBJ2-1; 9 positions match TRBD2. The CDR3 has 17 amino acids. CDR1 and CDR2 (germline): LGHNA, YSLEER. The V segment lost 1 base and the J segment 2 bases; nucleotides outside the gene matches: 6. CDR3 in amino acids: CASSQAASGTPYNEQFF. CDR3 in DNA: TGCGCCAGCAGCCAAGCGGCTAGCGGGACCCCCTACAATGAGCAGTTCTTC.

The count of this clone is one. The gene calls are TRBV5-1 and TRBJ2-1, with TRBD2 matching 11 bases. Germline V gene data show CDR1 as SGHRS and CDR2 as YFSETQ. J gave up 4 bases and V 4 bases, and 7 bases lay outside the gene matches. The CDR3 totals 16 residues. CDR3 coding DNA: TGCGCCAGCAGCATAATACCTAGCGGGAGGTACAATGAGCAGTTCTTC. It codes for CASSIIPSGRYNEQFF.

This clone showed up just a few times. The rearrangement uses TRBV11-2 and TRBJ1-4; no reliable D call. V shed 5 bases and J shed 3 bases, with 13 bases lying between them. CDR3 length: 15 amino acids. Per germline, CDR1 SGHAT and CDR2 FQNNGV. CDR3 sequence: CASSQAGKANEKLFF. The CDR3 nucleotides are TGTGCCAGCAGCCAGGCGGGGAAAGCTAATGAAAAACTGTTTTTT.